This T cell receptor beta chain is from a study of identical twins. All of the donors were Caucasians in good health. TCRdb fed the 5' RACE reads into MiXCR, producing one record per CDR3 protein. Of roughly 1,500,000 distinct CDR3 sequences detected, less than 35% appear once; the ten largest clones hold under 0.35%. The CDR3 contains 16 residues. Germline loops: CDR1 SGHRS, CDR2 YFSETQ. V was cut by 0 bases and J by 0 bases, with 12 bases left in between. The chain links TRBV5-1 to TRBJ1-1, with D possibly TRBD1 on 5 matching bases. The sample comprised cord blood. The origin of this receptor is a newborn girl in good health. The CDR3 reads CASSLDSRVMNTEAFF. In DNA form, the CDR3 reads TGCGCCAGCAGCTTGGACTCCAGGGTAATGAACACTGAAGCTTTCTTT.